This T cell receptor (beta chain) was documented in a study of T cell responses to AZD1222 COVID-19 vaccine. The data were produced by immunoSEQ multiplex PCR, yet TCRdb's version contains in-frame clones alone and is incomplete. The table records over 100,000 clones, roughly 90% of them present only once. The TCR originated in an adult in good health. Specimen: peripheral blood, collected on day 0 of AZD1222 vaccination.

The CDR3 nucleotides are TGTGCCAGCAGCTTAAACAGTTACGAGCAGTACTTC. This encodes CASSLNSYEQYF. The V and J genes are TRBV7-6 and TRBJ2-7; no clear D. Trimming cost V 2 bases and J 4 bases, with 6 bases left between them. CDR3 length: 12 residues. Looked up from germline, CDR1 is SGHVS and CDR2 is FNYEAQ.